This T cell receptor beta chain was recorded in a study of cytomegalovirus exposure and HLA in healthy donors. Primers: 60 Vbeta forward and 13 Jbeta reverse. The assay was immunoSEQ multiplex PCR, and TCRdb's table has in-frame clones only and misses some. Altogether over 200,000 clones are present, 70% to 80% being singletons, with the ten largest covering approximately 1.7%. These donors, healthy bone marrow donors, were studied. Germline V gene data show CDR1 as ENHRY and CDR2 as SYGVKD. V was clipped by 0 bases and J by 6 bases; unmatched bases: 6. The CDR3 is made up of 16 amino acids. Findings of the study overall: Most of the TCR beta V segments (in an earlier analysis) were productive either about 87% or about 30% of the time. One variant, a missense change in DCLRE1C, was linked in a later analysis to TCR beta V- and J-gene trimming.

This clone was observed a single time. The antigen is not known. Sequenced material: PBMCs. The origin of this receptor is a woman younger than 45 in good health and CMV-seronegative. The chain recombines TRBV10-3 with TRBJ1-5; 9 nucleotides agree with TRBD1. CDR3 in DNA: TGTGCCATCAGTGAGTCGGGACAGGGTGGGGGTCAGCCCCAGCATTTT. This codes for CAISESGQGGGQPQHF.